One sample yielded the 26 T cell receptor beta chains listed below, sequenced in a study of neurological immune-mediated disorders. One entry per CDR3 protein, called by TCRdb with MiXCR from the 5' RACE reads. The sample yields some 57,000 distinct CDR3 sequences, more than 4% seen once. The sample consisted of PBMCs. These receptors were collected from a woman aged 50 to 60 with multiple sclerosis.

This clonotype has ten or more counts. The chain combines TRBV4-3 with TRBJ2-5; TRBD2 aligns across 12 bases. Germline V lookup: CDR1 LGHNA, CDR2 YSLEER. The CDR3 length is 15 residues. With 5 bases clipped from V and 2 bases from J, the junction kept 3 bases outside the gene matches. The CDR3 nucleotides are TGCGCCAGCAGCAGGACTAGCGGGGAGCAAGAGACCCAGTACTTC. As protein: CASSRTSGEQETQYF.

This clonotype has only a few counts. V is TRBV7-2 and J is TRBJ2-3; D ambiguous. The CDR3 consists of 14 residues. Looked up from germline, CDR1 is SGHTA and CDR2 is FQGNSA. The ends were cut back, 3 bases at V and 1 base at J, with 8 bases in the middle. The chain's CDR3 is CASSLSVGTDTQYF. CDR3 nucleotide sequence: TGTGCCAGCAGCTTGTCTGTGGGCACAGATACGCAGTATTTT.

This clonotype was detected many times. The chain recombines TRBV12-3 or TRBV12-4 with TRBJ1-1; D unclear. The CDR3 has 15 residues. Trimming left V 2 bases short and J 0 bases short, with 10 bases between. DNA of the CDR3: TGTGCCAGCAGTTTAAACCCAGCCATGAACACTGAAGCTTTCTTT. Translated: CASSLNPAMNTEAFF.

This clonotype was recorded many times. CDR3 loop: CASSSNNLNTGELFF. The CDR3 coding sequence is TGCGCCAGCAGCTCCAACAATTTAAACACCGGGGAGCTGTTTTTT. The rearrangement joins TRBV5-1 to TRBJ2-2, with D unresolved. This CDR3 has 15 residues. Trimming cost V 3 bases and J 2 bases, with 11 bases left between them. Germline V gene data show CDR1 as SGHRS and CDR2 as YFSETQ.

Ten or more counts support this clonotype. The chain links TRBV28 to TRBJ2-3; TRBD2 matches at 10 bases. The germline V gene has CDR1 MDHEN and CDR2 SYDVKM. J was trimmed by 4 bases and V by 5 bases; bases with no gene match: 15. The CDR3 spans 18 residues. CDR3 coding DNA: TGTGCCAGCAGTCCCCCGGGACTAGCGCGTAAAGGTCCAGATACGCAGTATTTT. Its translation is CASSPPGLARKGPDTQYF. Together with reference TRBV28 and TRBJ2-3, the CDR3 gives the full variable domain: DVKVTQSSRYLVKRTGEKVFLECVQDMDHENMFWYRQDPGLGLRLIYFSYDVKMKEKGDIPEGYSVSREKKERFSLILESASTNQTSMYLCASSPPGLARKGPDTQYFGPGTRLTVL.

Ten or more counts support this clonotype. J is TRBJ2-3 and V is TRBV25-1; TRBD1 or TRBD2 may be the D gene (5 bases each). V was clipped by 5 bases and J by 4 bases, with 13 bases between them. This CDR3 is built from 14 residues. Germline CDR1 is MGHDK and CDR2 is SYGVNS. The CDR3 spells CASSRDLSPDTQYF. CDR3 DNA: TGTGCCAGCAGTCGGGACCTCTCCCCAGATACGCAGTATTTT.

In its sample, this clonotype was seen many times. V usage is TRBV9 and J usage is TRBJ2-2; 13 bases match TRBD2. Trimming at V came to 3 bases and at J to 1 base, leaving 9 bases not matched to a gene. This CDR3 region has 19 residues. CDR1 and CDR2 from the germline V gene are SGDLS and YYNGEE. This CDR3 reads CASSGQLAGGPLNTGELFF. The CDR3 bases are TGTGCCAGCAGCGGACAACTAGCGGGGGGGCCGCTGAACACCGGGGAGCTGTTTTTT.

This clonotype was seen ten or more times. For the CDR3, the DNA is TGTGCCACCAGTGGAGAGCGGGGACGCACAGATACGCAGTATTTT. Residues: CATSGERGRTDTQYF. This chain uses TRBV24-1 with TRBJ2-3, with TRBD2 identical over 7 bases. The CDR3 contains 15 residues. CDR1 and CDR2 (germline): KGHDR, SFDVKD. With V trimmed by 5 bases and J by 1 base, 5 bases remained unmatched.

A remark on this clonotype: An end of the junction differs from the germline gene, which may be a read error. The chain combines TRBV5-1 with TRBJ2-1; 13 nucleotides agree with TRBD2. CDR1 and CDR2 from the germline V gene are SGHRS and YFSETQ. This CDR3 spans 21 amino acids. The CDR3 nucleotides read TGCGCCAGCAGGTTGGGAGGGGGACTAGCGGGGAATCGAGACACCTACAATGAGCAGTTCTTC. It specifies CASRLGGGLAGNRDTYNEQFF.

This clonotype was seen ten or more times. This chain connects TRBV6-4 to TRBJ2-3; no clear D gene. The CDR3 consists of 12 residues. Germline loops: CDR1 MRHNA, CDR2 SNTAGT. Trimming stripped 8 bases from V and 8 bases from J, with 14 bases between. The CDR3: CASGEATGTQYF. The DNA for the CDR3 is TGTGCCAGCGGCGAGGCGACTGGTACGCAGTATTTT.

The table lists this clonotype with many counts. This chain connects TRBV28 to TRBJ2-6, with D possibly TRBD1 on 5 matching bases. V lost 6 bases to trimming and J lost 5 bases, with 11 bases between them. This CDR3 spans 14 amino acids. Germline-derived CDR1 and CDR2 are MDHEN and SYDVKM. The CDR3 coding sequence is TGTGCCAGCAGAGGGGCTCTCTGGGCCAACGTCCTGACTTTC. Its protein product is CASRGALWANVLTF.

This clonotype was picked up many times. The V and J genes are TRBV6-1 and TRBJ2-3; unclear D gene. V was trimmed by 0 bases and J by 5 bases, leaving 12 bases between them. The germline V gene has CDR1 MNHNS and CDR2 SASEGT. This CDR3 is built from 15 residues. CDR3 bases: TGTGCCAGCAGTGAAGCGCACGGGCCAGGAGATACGCAGTATTTT. Protein: CASSEAHGPGDTQYF.

This clonotype was seen repeatedly, ten times or more. The chain employs TRBV14 and TRBJ2-1; perhaps TRBD2 as D (6 bases). With 9 bases removed from V and 2 bases from J, the gap between germline ends came to 11 bases. There are 13 residues in the CDR3. Germline CDR1 reads SGHDN; CDR2 reads FVKESK. CDR3 residues: CASQSGAYNEQFF. In DNA form, the CDR3 reads TGTGCCAGTCAGTCGGGGGCCTACAATGAGCAGTTCTTC.

At least ten counts were recorded for this clonotype. In DNA form, the CDR3 reads TGCAGTGCTAGAGGGACAGGCCCTGGCTACACCTTC. Residues: CSARGTGPGYTF. The rearrangement joins TRBV20-1 to TRBJ1-2, with 7 nucleotides matching TRBD1. This CDR3 spans 12 amino acids. Germline lookup yields CDR1 DFQATT and CDR2 SNEGSKA (reference sequence). The ends lost 1 base at V and 7 bases at J; junction bases unmatched: 3.

J is TRBJ1-1 and V is TRBV5-1; D remains unclear. The length of the CDR3 is 14 residues. The V end lost 3 bases, the J end lost 0 bases, and 9 bases lay between the germline ends. From germline, CDR1 is SGHRS and CDR2 YFSETQ. The chain's CDR3 is CASSSELMNTEAFF. Here the CDR3 DNA reads TGCGCCAGCAGCTCAGAACTTATGAACACTGAAGCTTTCTTT.

This rearrangement joins TRBV11-2 to TRBJ2-2, with a tentative D call TRBD2 (6 bases). From germline, CDR1 is SGHAT and CDR2 FQNNGV. CDR3 length: 15 amino acids. V dropped 8 bases and J dropped 0 bases, with 13 bases sitting between them. The CDR3 sequence: CASVWDSSNTGELFF. CDR3 nucleotides: TGTGCCAGCGTCTGGGACTCCTCGAACACCGGGGAGCTGTTTTTT.

This clonotype was observed at least ten times. The rearrangement links TRBV20-1 to TRBJ2-5; D perhaps matches TRBD2 (5 bases). CDR1 and CDR2 (germline): DFQATT, SNEGSKA (reference sequence). Deletions cut 6 bases from V and 9 bases from J, with 14 bases between. The CDR3 totals 11 residues. The CDR3 here is CSADKAEAQYF. DNA of the CDR3: TGCAGTGCAGATAAAGCGGAGGCCCAGTACTTC.

This clonotype was counted ten times or more. The chain carries TRBV20-1 and TRBJ1-4; D uncertain. The CDR3 contains 14 residues. Trimming took off 6 bases at V and 4 bases at J, with 15 bases between the two ends. Germline V CDR1 and CDR2: DFQATT, SNEGSKA (reference sequence). The DNA of the CDR3 is TGCAGTGCCCTAGAGACCCCGGTTAATGAAAAACTGTTTTTT. Translated, it gives CSALETPVNEKLFF.

There are many counts of this clonotype. The chain is built from TRBV11-2 and TRBJ2-5; D gene ambiguous. The CDR3 extends over 12 amino acids. Germline-derived CDR1 and CDR2 are SGHAT and FQNNGV. Trimming pared 1 base from V and 4 bases from J, leaving 4 bases between. DNA for the CDR3: TGTGCCAGCAGCTTAGCAAGAGAGACCCAGTACTTC. Encoded protein: CASSLARETQYF.

This clonotype was seen at least ten times. This chain joins TRBV24-1 and TRBJ1-4, with D possibly being TRBD1 (5 bases). Per germline, CDR1 KGHDR and CDR2 SFDVKD. The V end lost 4 bases, the J end lost 7 bases, and 9 bases lay between the germline ends. CDR3 length: 13 residues. CDR3 bases: TGTGCCACCAGTGAACAGGCCGGTGAAAAACTGTTTTTT. Translating gives CATSEQAGEKLFF.

The DNA for the CDR3 is TGTGCCAGCTCACTCACCGGGACTAGAAGATACAATGAGCAGTTCTTC. Protein sequence: CASSLTGTRRYNEQFF. This rearrangement joins TRBV18 to TRBJ2-1, with 8 bases matching TRBD2. Trimming cost V 4 bases and J 4 bases; bases outside gene matches: 9. The CDR3 is 16 amino acids. Germline-derived CDR1 and CDR2 are KGHSH and LQKENI.

This clonotype was counted at least ten times. This rearrangement joins TRBV20-1 to TRBJ1-2, with a tentative D call TRBD1 (6 bases). This CDR3 comprises 14 residues. V lost 0 bases to trimming and J lost 2 bases, with 10 bases between them. CDR1 and CDR2 from the germline V gene are DFQATT and SNEGSKA (reference sequence). The CDR3 loop is CSARDQGRNYGYTF. For the CDR3, the DNA is TGCAGTGCTAGAGATCAGGGGAGGAACTATGGCTACACCTTC.

This clonotype was observed at least ten times. The chain links TRBV14 to TRBJ2-5; D gene ambiguous. The CDR3 has 12 residues. Trimming stripped 1 base from V and 13 bases from J, with 13 bases between. Germline CDR1 and CDR2: SGHDN and FVKESK. CDR3: CASSQARRQWYF. DNA for the CDR3: TGTGCCAGCAGCCAAGCTAGAAGGCAATGGTACTTC.

V gene TRBV5-5 combines with J gene TRBJ1-5; the D gene is possibly TRBD1 (6 bases). CDR1 and CDR2 (germline): SGHKS, YYEKEE (reference sequence). V gave up 0 bases and J gave up 2 bases, with 12 bases separating them. The CDR3 consists of 16 residues. CDR3 amino acids: CASSLGTGIGNQPQHF. In nucleotides, the CDR3 is TGTGCCAGCAGCTTGGGAACAGGGATTGGCAATCAGCCCCAGCATTTT. The full variable domain, with the rest looked up from reference TRBV5-5 and TRBJ1-5, is DAGVTQSPTHLIKTRGQQVTLRCSPISGHKSVSWYQQVLGQGPQFIFQYYEKEERGRGNFPDRFSARQFPNYSSELNVNALLLGDSALYLCASSLGTGIGNQPQHFGDGTRLSIL.

This clonotype was recorded at least ten times. CDR3 protein: CASSPQPGQETQYF. CDR3 nucleotides: TGCGCCAGCAGCCCACAGCCGGGACAAGAGACCCAGTACTTC. The rearrangement links TRBV5-1 to TRBJ2-5, with a weak D call TRBD2 (5 bases). The CDR3 is made up of 14 amino acids. From germline, CDR1 is SGHRS and CDR2 YFSETQ. Trimming took 4 bases from V and 2 from J, leaving 12 bases between them.

This clonotype came up a few times. It is unclear where the CDR3 begins or ends on the DNA, so no DNA is shown, and the CDR3 is as TCRdb lists it. The gene calls are TRBV7-5 and TRBJ1-5; the table gives TRBD1 as D, unverified against the DNA. TRBV7-5 is listed as a pseudogene. With termini counted, the CDR3 has 16 amino acids. The CDR3 sequence is CISVPTGQTCNQPQHF.